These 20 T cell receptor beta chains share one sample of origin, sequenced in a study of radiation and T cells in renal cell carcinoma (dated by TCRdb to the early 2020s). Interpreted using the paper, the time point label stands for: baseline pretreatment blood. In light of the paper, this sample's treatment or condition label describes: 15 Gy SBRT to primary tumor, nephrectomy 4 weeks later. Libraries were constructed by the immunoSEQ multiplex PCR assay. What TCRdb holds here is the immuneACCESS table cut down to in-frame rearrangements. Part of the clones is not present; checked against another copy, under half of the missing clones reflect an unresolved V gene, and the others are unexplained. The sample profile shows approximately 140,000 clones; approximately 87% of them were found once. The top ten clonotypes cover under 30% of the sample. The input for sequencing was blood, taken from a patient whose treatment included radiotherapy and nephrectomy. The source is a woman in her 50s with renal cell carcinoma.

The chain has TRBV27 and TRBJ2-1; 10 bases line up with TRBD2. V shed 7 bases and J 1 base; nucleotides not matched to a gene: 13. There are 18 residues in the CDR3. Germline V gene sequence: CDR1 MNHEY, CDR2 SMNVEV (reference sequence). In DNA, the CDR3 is TGTGCCAGCACCAAAAGTAGCGGGGGGCTCGTTTCCTACAATGAGCAGTTCTTC. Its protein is CASTKSSGGLVSYNEQFF.

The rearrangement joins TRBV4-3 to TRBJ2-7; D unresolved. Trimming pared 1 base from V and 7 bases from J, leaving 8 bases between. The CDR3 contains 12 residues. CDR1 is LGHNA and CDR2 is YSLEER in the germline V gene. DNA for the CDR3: TGCGCCAGCAGCCAAGGGGGTGGAGAGCAGTACTTC. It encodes CASSQGGGEQYF.

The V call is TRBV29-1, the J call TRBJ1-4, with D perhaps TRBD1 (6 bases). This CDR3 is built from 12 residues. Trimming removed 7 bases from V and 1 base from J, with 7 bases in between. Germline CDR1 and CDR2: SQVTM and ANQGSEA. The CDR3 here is CSGGGTNEKLFF. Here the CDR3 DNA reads TGCAGCGGAGGGGGAACTAATGAAAAACTGTTTTTT.

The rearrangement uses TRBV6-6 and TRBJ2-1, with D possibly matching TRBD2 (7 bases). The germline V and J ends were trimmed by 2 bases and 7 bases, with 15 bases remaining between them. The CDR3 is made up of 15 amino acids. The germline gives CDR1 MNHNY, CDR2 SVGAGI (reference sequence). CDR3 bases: TGTGCCAGCAGTTACCGGGGGGACACAAGGAATGAGCAGTTCTTC. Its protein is CASSYRGDTRNEQFF.

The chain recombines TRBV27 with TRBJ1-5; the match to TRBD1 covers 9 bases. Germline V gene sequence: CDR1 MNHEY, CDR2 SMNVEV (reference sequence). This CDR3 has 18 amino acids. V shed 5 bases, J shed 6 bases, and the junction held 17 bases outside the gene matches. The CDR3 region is CASSQTLISGQGLQPQHF. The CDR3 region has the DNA TGTGCCAGCAGTCAAACACTAATATCGGGACAGGGTCTTCAGCCCCAGCATTTT.

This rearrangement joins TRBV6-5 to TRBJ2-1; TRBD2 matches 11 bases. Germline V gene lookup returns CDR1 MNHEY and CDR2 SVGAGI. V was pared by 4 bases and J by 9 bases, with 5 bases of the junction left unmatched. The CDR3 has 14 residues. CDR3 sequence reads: CASSLAGGPFEQFF. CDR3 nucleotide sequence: TGTGCCAGCAGTTTAGCGGGAGGGCCCTTTGAGCAGTTCTTC.

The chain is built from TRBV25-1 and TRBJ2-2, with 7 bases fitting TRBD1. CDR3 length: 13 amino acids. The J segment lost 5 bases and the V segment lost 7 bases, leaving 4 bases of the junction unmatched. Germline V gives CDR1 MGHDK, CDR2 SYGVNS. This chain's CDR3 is CASKTGATGELFF. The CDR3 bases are TGTGCCAGCAAAACAGGGGCGACCGGGGAGCTGTTTTTT.

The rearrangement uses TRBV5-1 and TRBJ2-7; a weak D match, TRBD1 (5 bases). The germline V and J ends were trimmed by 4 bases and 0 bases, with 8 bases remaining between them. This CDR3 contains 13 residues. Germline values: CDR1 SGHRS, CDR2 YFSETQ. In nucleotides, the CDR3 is TGCGCCAGCAGCGTGGACACCTCCTACGAGCAGTACTTC. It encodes CASSVDTSYEQYF.

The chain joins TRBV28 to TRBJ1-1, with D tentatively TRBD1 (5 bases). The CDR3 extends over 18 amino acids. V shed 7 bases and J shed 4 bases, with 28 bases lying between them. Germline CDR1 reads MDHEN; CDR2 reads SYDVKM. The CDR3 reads CASTSLGDWGKNSTEAFF. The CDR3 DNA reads TGTGCCAGCACCTCCTTGGGGGATTGGGGGAAGAATTCCACTGAAGCTTTCTTT.

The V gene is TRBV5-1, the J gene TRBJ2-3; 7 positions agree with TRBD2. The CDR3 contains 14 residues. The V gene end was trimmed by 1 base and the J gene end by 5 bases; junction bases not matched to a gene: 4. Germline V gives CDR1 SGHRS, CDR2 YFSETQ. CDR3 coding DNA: TGCGCCAGCAGCTTGAATGCGGGAGAAGATACGCAGTATTTT. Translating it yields CASSLNAGEDTQYF. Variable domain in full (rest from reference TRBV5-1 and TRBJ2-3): KAGVTQTPRYLIKTRGQQVTLSCSPISGHRSVSWYQQTPGQGLQFLFEYFSETQRNKGNFPGRFSGRQFSNSRSEMNVSTLELGDSALYLCASSLNAGEDTQYFGPGTRLTVL.

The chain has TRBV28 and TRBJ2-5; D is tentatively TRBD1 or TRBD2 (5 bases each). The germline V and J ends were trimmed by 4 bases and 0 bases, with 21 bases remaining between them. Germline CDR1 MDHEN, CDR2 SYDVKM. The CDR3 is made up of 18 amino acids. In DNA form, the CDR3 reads TGTGCCAGCAGTTCTGGTCATCGGGGACGTATGTACCAAGAGACCCAGTACTTC. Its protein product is CASSSGHRGRMYQETQYF.

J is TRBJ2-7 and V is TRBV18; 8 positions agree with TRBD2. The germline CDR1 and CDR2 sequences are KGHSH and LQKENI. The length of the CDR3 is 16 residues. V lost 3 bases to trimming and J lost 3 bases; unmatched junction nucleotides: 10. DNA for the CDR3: TGTGCCAGCTCACCGCAGGGAGCGGGGGCGAGCTACGAGCAGTACTTC. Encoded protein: CASSPQGAGASYEQYF.

CDR3 amino acids: CAISALAGGYYNEQFF. CDR3 sequence (DNA): TGTGCCATCAGTGCCCTAGCGGGAGGTTACTACAATGAGCAGTTCTTC. The genes are TRBV10-3 and TRBJ2-1, with 11 bases matching TRBD2. Trimming removed 4 bases from V and 3 bases from J; junction bases left unmatched: 5. Germline V gives CDR1 ENHRY, CDR2 SYGVKD. This CDR3 is 16 amino acids long.

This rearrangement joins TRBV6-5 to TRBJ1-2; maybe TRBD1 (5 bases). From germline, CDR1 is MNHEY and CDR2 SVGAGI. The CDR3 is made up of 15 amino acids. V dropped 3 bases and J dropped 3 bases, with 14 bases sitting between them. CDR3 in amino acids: CASSYRFGADYGYTF. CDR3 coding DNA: TGTGCCAGCAGTTATCGGTTCGGGGCTGACTATGGCTACACCTTC.

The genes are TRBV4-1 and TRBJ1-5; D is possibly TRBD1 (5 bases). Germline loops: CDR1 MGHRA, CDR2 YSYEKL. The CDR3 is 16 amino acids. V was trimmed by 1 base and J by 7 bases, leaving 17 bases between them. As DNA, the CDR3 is TGCGCCAGCAGCCAAGGACCGGGGCCACCGGGCCAGCCCCAGCATTTT. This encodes CASSQGPGPPGQPQHF.

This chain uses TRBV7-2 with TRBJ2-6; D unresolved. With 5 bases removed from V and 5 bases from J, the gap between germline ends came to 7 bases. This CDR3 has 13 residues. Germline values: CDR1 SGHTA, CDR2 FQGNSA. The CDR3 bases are TGTGCCAGCAGCCCCAGTAGGGCCAACGTCCTGACTTTC. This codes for CASSPSRANVLTF.

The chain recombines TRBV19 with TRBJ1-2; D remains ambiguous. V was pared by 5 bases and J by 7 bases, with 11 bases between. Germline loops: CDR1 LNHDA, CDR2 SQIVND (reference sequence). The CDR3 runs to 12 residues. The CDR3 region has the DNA TGTGCCAGTAGTTGGGGTGTTGGTGGCTACACCTTC. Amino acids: CASSWGVGGYTF.

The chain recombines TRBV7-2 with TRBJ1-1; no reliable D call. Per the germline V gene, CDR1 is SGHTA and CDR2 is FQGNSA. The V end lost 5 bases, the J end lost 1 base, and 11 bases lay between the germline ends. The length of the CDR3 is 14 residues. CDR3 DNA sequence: TGTGCCAGCAGCCACGGACCTCAGAACACTGAAGCTTTCTTT. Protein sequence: CASSHGPQNTEAFF. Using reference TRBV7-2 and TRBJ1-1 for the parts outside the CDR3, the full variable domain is GAGVSQSPSNKVTEKGKDVELRCDPISGHTALYWYRQSLGQGLEFLIYFQGNSAPDKSGLPSDRFSAERTGGSVSTLTIQRTQQEDSAVYLCASSHGPQNTEAFFGQGTRLTVV.

The CDR3 loop reads CASSLGTDYGYTF. The CDR3 DNA reads as TGTGCCAGCAGCTTAGGGACGGACTATGGCTACACCTTC. V is TRBV11-2 and J is TRBJ1-2; no clear D gene. The CDR3 totals 13 residues. With 1 base removed from V and 3 bases from J, the gap between germline ends came to 6 bases. Germline loops: CDR1 SGHAT, CDR2 FQNNGV.

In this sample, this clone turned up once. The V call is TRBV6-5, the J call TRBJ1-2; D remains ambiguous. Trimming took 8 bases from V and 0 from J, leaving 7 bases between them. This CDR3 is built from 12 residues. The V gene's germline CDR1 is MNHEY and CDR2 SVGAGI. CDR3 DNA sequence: TGTGCCAGCTCCGGCGCTAACTATGGCTACACCTTC. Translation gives CASSGANYGYTF.